These 11 T cell receptor beta chains were sequenced from one sample in a study of cytomegalovirus exposure and HLA in healthy donors. The PCR employed 60 Vbeta primers together with 13 Jbeta primers. Sequencing was performed with immunoSEQ multiplex PCR; in TCRdb, only in-frame clones are kept and a portion is missing. The sample has about 240,000 clones; 70% to 90% are singletons. The material sequenced was PBMCs. All receptors derive from a girl aged 2-10 years in good health and CMV-seronegative.

The CDR3 coding sequence is TGTGCCAGCACTCCCCGGGGGGGGAGCTCCTACGAGCAGTACTTC. It specifies CASTPRGGSSYEQYF. The chain combines TRBV28 with TRBJ2-7, with 8 bases that match TRBD2. The CDR3 spans 15 residues. Per germline, CDR1 MDHEN and CDR2 SYDVKM. The junction had 8 bases not matched to a gene; V was cut back by 7 bases and J by 0 bases.

The chain has TRBV14 and TRBJ2-7; D call uncertain. Trimming pared 5 bases from V and 6 bases from J, leaving 11 bases between. The germline V gene has CDR1 SGHDN and CDR2 FVKESK. The CDR3 totals 12 residues. The CDR3 spells CASSNSFTEQYF. CDR3 DNA: TGTGCCAGCAGCAACTCATTCACCGAGCAGTACTTC.

This clone has more than one count but fewer than ten. J is TRBJ2-7 and V is TRBV7-9, with 12 bases aligning to TRBD1. Germline loops: CDR1 SEHNR, CDR2 FQNEAQ (reference sequence). The V segment lost 3 bases and the J segment 7 bases; nucleotides outside the gene matches: 7. There are 15 residues in the CDR3. CDR3 sequence: CASSFGTGGRWEQYF. The CDR3 nucleotides read TGTGCCAGCAGCTTCGGGACAGGGGGCCGGTGGGAGCAGTACTTC.

The rearrangement uses TRBV7-3 and TRBJ2-6; TRBD1 aligns across 10 bases. Germline V lookup: CDR1 SGHTA, CDR2 FQGTGA. The ends lost 1 base at V and 1 base at J; junction bases unmatched: 7. The CDR3 has 19 amino acids. The CDR3 coding sequence is TGTGCCAGCAGCTTAAGATTGAAGGGACAGGGGTCTGGGGCCAACGTCCTGACTTTC. Protein sequence: CASSLRLKGQGSGANVLTF.

This chain connects TRBV12-2 to TRBJ2-7; the table's D call of TRBD1 was not tested on the DNA. TRBV12-2 is deemed a pseudogene. The CDR3 length is 15 residues. CDR3 DNA: TGTGCAAGTCGCTTACCCCGACAGGGATTGCCGGAGCAGTACTTC. Its translation is CASRLPRQGLPEQYF.

Turning to this clone: The germline gene is not matched at one end of the junction; a read error may be the cause. The V and J genes are TRBV10-3 and TRBJ2-1; D possibly corresponds to TRBD2 (6 bases). Per the germline V gene, CDR1 is ENHRY and CDR2 is SYGVKD. This CDR3 is built from 12 residues. DNA for the CDR3: TGTGCGAACCGGGACTCCGACAATGAGCAGTTCTTC. Translating gives CANRDSDNEQFF.

The rearrangement links TRBV5-4 to TRBJ2-3; maybe TRBD2 (5 bases). V gave up 0 bases and J gave up 4 bases, with 9 bases separating them. CDR1 and CDR2 from the germline V gene are SGHNT and YYREEE (reference sequence). The length of the CDR3 is 14 residues. CDR3 sequence: CASSLVPRADTQYF. CDR3 in DNA: TGTGCCAGCAGCTTGGTTCCGAGGGCAGATACGCAGTATTTT.

This clone came up a few times. The chain employs TRBV7-3 and TRBJ2-7, with 9 bases that match TRBD1. Trimming cost V 2 bases and J 6 bases; bases outside gene matches: 8. Germline loops: CDR1 SGHTA, CDR2 FQGTGA. There are 15 residues in the CDR3. CDR3 in amino acids: CASSLSGTGNGEQYF. CDR3 in DNA: TGTGCCAGCAGCTTATCAGGGACAGGGAACGGCGAGCAGTACTTC.

Only one count was recorded for this clone. V usage is TRBV5-6 and J usage is TRBJ2-1, with 9 bases lining up with TRBD2. Trimming took 1 base from V and 4 from J; bases not matched to a gene: 6. The germline gives CDR1 SGHDT, CDR2 YYEEEE. This CDR3 is 16 amino acids long. Here the CDR3 DNA reads TGTGCCAGCAGCTTGATTAGCGGGAGAGAATACAATGAGCAGTTCTTC. This codes for CASSLISGREYNEQFF.

The genes are TRBV5-5 and TRBJ1-2, with D perhaps TRBD1 (6 bases). The V gene's germline CDR1 is SGHKS and CDR2 YYEKEE (reference sequence). This CDR3 region has 12 residues. V shed 0 bases and J shed 8 bases, with 8 bases lying between them. CDR3 residues: CASSLEGGGYTF. The CDR3, as DNA: TGTGCCAGCAGCTTGGAAGGGGGAGGCTACACCTTC.

The chain recombines TRBV7-8 with TRBJ1-1, with TRBD1 matching over 11 bases. This CDR3 spans 16 amino acids. Germline V lookup: CDR1 SGHVS, CDR2 FQNEAQ. The V segment lost 6 bases and the J segment 1 base; nucleotides outside the gene matches: 7. CDR3 amino acids: CASRPDRGRRNTEAFF. CDR3 nucleotide sequence: TGTGCCAGCAGACCGGACAGGGGGCGCAGGAACACTGAAGCTTTCTTT.